A single sample is the source of the 15 T cell receptor beta chains below, sequenced in a study of T cells after yellow fever vaccination. One entry per CDR3 protein, called by TCRdb with MiXCR from the 5' RACE reads. The profile shows under 700,000 distinct CDR3 sequences, around 16% of them singletons. This material consisted of PBMCs, taken 4 to 6 days after the first yellow fever vaccination. The origin of the receptors is a man in his late teens or twenties who received the YFV17D yellow fever vaccine.

The rearrangement joins TRBV3-1 to TRBJ2-6; D uncertain. From germline, CDR1 is LGHDT and CDR2 YNNKEL (reference sequence). CDR3 length: 15 residues. V was pared by 4 bases and J by 2 bases, with 9 bases between. CDR3 DNA sequence: TGTGCCAGCAGCCCCCCAAAGACTGGGGCCAACGTCCTGACTTTC. Residues: CASSPPKTGANVLTF.

The chain links TRBV7-9 to TRBJ1-1; D gene uncertain. Trimming removed 4 bases at V and 0 bases at J, with 12 bases between. Germline V lookup: CDR1 SEHNR, CDR2 FQNEAQ (reference sequence). The CDR3 is 15 amino acids. The CDR3 protein is CASSSPLAVNTEAFF. CDR3 nucleotides: TGTGCCAGCAGCTCCCCTTTAGCGGTGAACACTGAAGCTTTCTTT.

This clonotype appeared a few times. The chain uses TRBV4-2 and TRBJ2-2, with 9 bases matching TRBD1. Germline CDR1 LGHNA, CDR2 YNFKEQ. There are 16 residues in the CDR3. V shed 2 bases, J shed 4 bases, and the junction held 5 bases outside the gene matches. CDR3 in DNA: TGTGCCAGCAGCCAACGATCACAGGGGGCCACCGGGGAGCTGTTTTTT. It is translated as CASSQRSQGATGELFF.

The chain couples TRBV20-1 to TRBJ2-5; 9 bases match TRBD2. Trimming cost V 5 bases and J 6 bases; bases outside gene matches: 7. Germline lookup yields CDR1 DFQATT and CDR2 SNEGSKA (reference sequence). The CDR3 sequence is 13 residues long. CDR3 in amino acids: CSAPRGGLKTQYF. CDR3 DNA sequence: TGCAGTGCTCCGCGGGGGGGCCTAAAGACCCAGTACTTC.

CDR3 residues: CASSKQLAGDLTDTQYF. The DNA of the CDR3 is TGTGCCAGCAGTAAACAACTAGCGGGGGACCTCACAGATACGCAGTATTTT. This sequence joins TRBV27 and TRBJ2-3, with 11 bases aligning to TRBD2. CDR1 and CDR2 (germline): MNHEY, SMNVEV (reference sequence). Trimming removed 5 bases from V and 2 bases from J; junction bases left unmatched: 9. This CDR3 spans 17 amino acids.

This clonotype was recorded at least ten times. The V and J genes are TRBV28 and TRBJ2-4, with TRBD2 identical over 13 bases. Germline V gives CDR1 MDHEN, CDR2 SYDVKM. The CDR3 loop spans 23 amino acids. The V and J ends lost 2 bases and 0 bases, in that order; junction bases with no gene match: 19. The CDR3 nucleotides are TGTGCCAGCAGTTTACTTTTTCGTCACGGACTAGCGGGGGCACCCCTAGCCAAAAACATTCAGTACTTC. As protein: CASSLLFRHGLAGAPLAKNIQYF.

V usage is TRBV4-3 and J usage is TRBJ2-5; a possible D gene is TRBD1 (5 bases). Germline V CDR1 and CDR2: LGHNA, YSLEER. CDR3 length equals 13 residues. Deletions cut 1 base from V and 5 bases from J, with 8 bases between. This chain's CDR3 is CASSQGGRETQYF. For the CDR3, the DNA is TGCGCCAGCAGCCAAGGGGGCCGGGAGACCCAGTACTTC.

V is TRBV7-6 and J is TRBJ1-1; unclear D gene. Per germline, CDR1 SGHVS and CDR2 FNYEAQ. Trimming pared 3 bases from V and 1 base from J, leaving 12 bases between. The CDR3 has 15 residues. The CDR3 loop reads CASSFTDGRNTEAFF. The CDR3 DNA reads as TGTGCCAGCAGCTTCACGGACGGGCGGAACACTGAAGCTTTCTTT. The full variable domain, rest sourced from reference TRBV7-6 and TRBJ1-1, is GAGVSQSPRYKVTKRGQDVALRCDPISGHVSLYWYRQALGQGPEFLTYFNYEAQQDKSGLPNDRFSAERPEGSISTLTIQRTEQRDSAMYRCASSFTDGRNTEAFFGQGTRLTVV.

A few counts support this clonotype. The chain has TRBV7-9 and TRBJ2-5; D gene unclear. Per the germline V gene, CDR1 is SEHNR and CDR2 is FQNEAQ (reference sequence). The V end was cut by 1 base, the J end by 5 bases, with 11 bases between. The CDR3 spans 14 residues. This CDR3 is CASSLGGASETQYF. The CDR3 coding sequence is TGTGCCAGCAGCTTAGGAGGAGCGTCGGAGACCCAGTACTTC.

This clonotype was counted only a few times. The chain is built from TRBV12-3 or TRBV12-4 and TRBJ2-2, with TRBD1 identical over 8 bases. The CDR3 runs to 15 residues. Unmatched junction bases numbered 9, after V lost 5 bases and J lost 7 bases. The CDR3 sequence: CASSPWDRQGGELFF. CDR3 nucleotides: TGTGCCAGCAGTCCCTGGGACAGGCAGGGCGGGGAGCTGTTTTTT.

This clonotype appeared a few times. This chain connects TRBV6-5 to TRBJ2-5; 11 bases agree with TRBD1. CDR1 is MNHEY, CDR2 SVGAGI, per germline. The CDR3 has 16 residues. The V and J ends lost 0 bases and 6 bases, in that order; junction bases with no gene match: 6. The CDR3 coding sequence is TGTGCCAGCAGTTACTCGGGACAGGGGGTCCCCCAGACCCAGTACTTC. Encoded protein: CASSYSGQGVPQTQYF.

The chain recombines TRBV24-1 with TRBJ2-2; D unresolved. Germline V gene data show CDR1 as KGHDR and CDR2 as SFDVKD. The CDR3 runs 14 residues. V lost 9 bases to trimming and J lost 2 bases, with 12 bases between them. The CDR3 coding sequence is TGTGCCACCGGCGACGACTCCAACACCGGGGAGCTGTTTTTT. Its protein is CATGDDSNTGELFF.

This clonotype came up a few times. This chain uses TRBV4-3 with TRBJ2-2, with TRBD1 matching over 9 bases. Germline V gives CDR1 LGHNA, CDR2 YSLEER. Germline trimming cut 0 bases from V and 3 bases from J; bases unmatched to any gene: 8. There are 18 residues in the CDR3. The DNA of the CDR3 is TGCGCCAGCAGCCAAGATCCGGTGACAGGGGGATACACCGGGGAGCTGTTTTTT. This sequence encodes CASSQDPVTGGYTGELFF.

This clonotype has more than one count but fewer than ten. The rearrangement links TRBV5-5 to TRBJ2-5; maybe TRBD2 (5 bases). The CDR3 has 13 amino acids. V was trimmed by 4 bases and J by 3 bases, leaving 10 bases between them. Germline CDR1 reads SGHKS; CDR2 reads YYEKEE (reference sequence). CDR3 DNA sequence: TGTGCCAGCAGCCAGGACTGGGAAGAGACCCAGTACTTC. Its translation: CASSQDWEETQYF.

This clonotype was found a few times. The chain combines TRBV7-9 with TRBJ2-7; no definite D call. The CDR3 sequence is 14 residues long. Trimming removed 3 bases at V and 1 base at J, with 10 bases between. Germline V CDR1 and CDR2: SEHNR, FQNEAQ (reference sequence). For the CDR3, the DNA is TGTGCCAGCAGCTTTTTCGACGAGTCCTACGAGCAGTACGTC. Amino acid sequence: CASSFFDESYEQYV.